These 18 T cell receptor beta chains were sequenced from one sample in a study of read filtering for tumor transcriptome and immune sequencing. This library used roughly 430 ng RNA and molecular barcoded adaptors spanning alpha/delta and beta/gamma chains. Each CDR3 protein is one row after TCRdb ran MiXCR on the reads. Altogether about 86,000 distinct CDR3 sequences are present, roughly 12% being singletons, with the ten largest covering about 15%. The sequencing sample was made of a population of CD138-negative cells sorted from bone marrow. These receptors all stem from a donor aged 40 or older with multiple myeloma.

This clonotype was seen at least ten times. This rearrangement joins TRBV20-1 to TRBJ2-3; D not certain. The CDR3 spans 14 residues. Germline CDR1 and CDR2: DFQATT and SNEGSKA (reference sequence). V was trimmed by 2 bases and J by 2 bases, leaving 11 bases between them. The CDR3 nucleotides are TGCAGTGCTAGACTCCCGCCTGCCACAGATACGCAGTATTTT. Translated: CSARLPPATDTQYF.

Comment on this clonotype: A much larger clone differs by one base, so this may be a read error. The V and J genes are TRBV7-9 and TRBJ2-7; D call uncertain. Trimming took off 7 bases at V and 3 bases at J, with 13 bases between the two ends. Germline V gene data show CDR1 as SEHNR and CDR2 as FQNEAQ (reference sequence). There are 13 residues in the CDR3. The CDR3 DNA follows: TGTGCCAGCAATTGGCTTACCTTCTACGAGCAGTACTTC. It encodes CASNWLTFYEQYF.

The genes are TRBV7-2 and TRBJ1-1; D gene ambiguous. Germline lookup yields CDR1 SGHTA and CDR2 FQGNSA. The V gene lost 5 bases and the J gene lost 7 bases, with 14 bases spanning the gap. There are 13 residues in the CDR3. CDR3 residues: CASSKLKWDEAFF. The CDR3 region has the DNA TGTGCCAGCAGCAAACTTAAGTGGGATGAAGCTTTCTTT.

This clonotype was observed a handful of times. The V gene is TRBV6-2 or TRBV6-3, the J gene TRBJ2-7; the match to TRBD1 covers 7 bases. Trimming at V came to 6 bases and at J to 3 bases, leaving 8 bases not matched to a gene. CDR1 and CDR2 (germline): MNHEY, SVGEGT. CDR3 length equals 14 residues. The CDR3 loop reads CASSSGQADYEQYF. As DNA, the CDR3 is TGTGCCAGCAGCTCCGGACAGGCGGACTACGAGCAGTACTTC.

This clonotype showed up many times. V usage is TRBV6-5 and J usage is TRBJ2-5; a weak D match, TRBD2 (7 bases). The CDR3 loop spans 16 amino acids. Germline V gene data show CDR1 as MNHEY and CDR2 as SVGAGI. V dropped 2 bases and J dropped 4 bases, with 17 bases sitting between them. The CDR3 here is CASSYKRGGRGETQYF. CDR3 sequence (DNA): TGTGCCAGCAGTTACAAGAGGGGGGGGCGCGGAGAGACCCAGTACTTC.

This clonotype was counted many times. This rearrangement joins TRBV29-1 to TRBJ2-5; unclear D gene. The CDR3 contains 15 residues. From germline, CDR1 is SQVTM and CDR2 ANQGSEA. The CDR3 DNA is TGCAGTGCCAAACCTACGTCCAGCTTCCAAGAGACCCAGTACTTC. This encodes CSAKPTSSFQETQYF.

This clonotype was detected ten times or more. The chain carries TRBV7-8 and TRBJ2-3, with 10 bases matching TRBD1. The CDR3 covers 16 residues. With V trimmed by 4 bases and J by 4 bases, 8 bases remained unmatched. Germline CDR1 reads SGHVS; CDR2 reads FQNEAQ. The CDR3 bases are TGTGCCAGCAGCTCACACCGGGACAGGGGTGCAGATACGCAGTATTTT. The encoded protein is CASSSHRDRGADTQYF.

This clonotype was observed many times. The chain joins TRBV7-9 to TRBJ1-1; the match to TRBD1 covers 7 bases. The J segment lost 0 bases and the V segment lost 6 bases, leaving 4 bases of the junction unmatched. Germline lookup yields CDR1 SEHNR and CDR2 FQNEAQ (reference sequence). The CDR3 loop spans 14 amino acids. The CDR3 protein is CASSFTGVNTEAFF. The CDR3 DNA reads TGTGCCAGCAGTTTCACAGGGGTGAACACTGAAGCTTTCTTT.

This clonotype was picked up many times. This chain links TRBV11-2 with TRBJ2-3, with 9 bases identical to TRBD2. V shed 3 bases, J shed 1 base, and the junction held 11 bases outside the gene matches. Per the germline V gene, CDR1 is SGHAT and CDR2 is FQNNGV. The CDR3 consists of 18 residues. The CDR3 sequence is CASSFSGRGLAGTDTQYF. The DNA of the CDR3 is TGTGCCAGCAGCTTCAGCGGGCGGGGACTAGCAGGCACAGATACGCAGTATTTT. The whole variable domain, remainder taken from reference TRBV11-2 and TRBJ2-3, is EAGVAQSPRYKIIEKRQSVAFWCNPISGHATLYWYQQILGQGPKLLIQFQNNGVVDDSQLPKDRFSAERLKGVDSTLKIQPAKLEDSAVYLCASSFSGRGLAGTDTQYFGPGTRLTVL.

This clonotype was observed at least ten times. This chain joins TRBV5-6 and TRBJ1-1, with 8 bases aligning to TRBD1. The CDR3 length is 17 residues. V lost 3 bases to trimming and J lost 4 bases; unmatched junction nucleotides: 14. CDR1 and CDR2 from the germline V gene are SGHDT and YYEEEE. The CDR3: CASSSDYRGFESTEAFF. The DNA for the CDR3 is TGTGCCAGCAGCTCAGATTACAGGGGGTTTGAGAGCACTGAAGCTTTCTTT.

The table lists this clonotype with many counts. The CDR3 region is CSARDPLGPDIQYF. The DNA for the CDR3 is TGCAGTGCTAGAGATCCCCTGGGTCCGGACATTCAGTACTTC. This chain uses TRBV20-1 with TRBJ2-4; D not resolved. In germline, CDR1 is DFQATT, CDR2 SNEGSKA (reference sequence). V lost 0 bases, J lost 8 bases, and 14 bases lay in between. CDR3 length equals 14 residues.

Regarding this clonotype: A read error may explain this, as a much larger clone is one base away. The chain uses TRBV7-9 and TRBJ2-7; TRBD1 is a possible D gene (5 bases). The CDR3 is 14 residues long. The germline CDR1 and CDR2 sequences are SEHNR and FQNEAQ (reference sequence). V dropped 5 bases and J dropped 5 bases, with 16 bases sitting between them. This chain's CDR3 is CASSPTQGSHEQYF. CDR3 in DNA: TGTGCCAGCAGCCCAACCCAGGGTTCCCACGAGCAGTACTTC.

This clonotype was recorded many times. The chain is built from TRBV4-2 and TRBJ1-2; D remains ambiguous. CDR1 and CDR2 (germline): LGHNA, YNFKEQ. The CDR3 extends over 11 amino acids. V lost 3 bases to trimming and J lost 4 bases, with 3 bases between them. The CDR3 nucleotides are TGTGCCAGCAGCCAGGGCTATGGCTACACCTTC. Translated: CASSQGYGYTF.

The table lists this clonotype with many counts. The chain recombines TRBV5-1 with TRBJ1-4, with unresolved D. The V and J ends lost 4 bases and 5 bases respectively, with 12 bases between them. The CDR3 runs 14 residues. From germline, CDR1 is SGHRS and CDR2 YFSETQ. CDR3 sequence: CASSLTVQNEKLFF. In DNA, the CDR3 is TGCGCCAGCAGCCTTACGGTGCAGAATGAAAAACTGTTTTTT. Drawing the rest from reference TRBV5-1 and TRBJ1-4, the complete variable domain is KAGVTQTPRYLIKTRGQQVTLSCSPISGHRSVSWYQQTPGQGLQFLFEYFSETQRNKGNFPGRFSGRQFSNSRSEMNVSTLELGDSALYLCASSLTVQNEKLFFGSGTQLSVL.

This clonotype was detected ten times or more. J is TRBJ2-1 and V is TRBV7-9; the D gene could be TRBD1 or TRBD2 (5 bases each). With 5 bases removed from V and 5 bases from J, the gap between germline ends came to 10 bases. The CDR3 has 13 amino acids. CDR1 and CDR2 from the germline V gene are SEHNR and FQNEAQ (reference sequence). CDR3 sequence: CASSLVGHNEQFF. As DNA, the CDR3 is TGTGCCAGCAGCCTTGTGGGACACAATGAGCAGTTCTTC.

The CDR3 sequence: CAVRVPNRFTGELFF. As DNA, the CDR3 is TGTGCCGTCCGGGTCCCTAATCGGTTCACCGGGGAGCTGTTTTTT. The chain uses TRBV12-3 or TRBV12-4 and TRBJ2-2; no definite D call. The CDR3 totals 15 residues. V was shortened by 11 bases and J by 4 bases, with 20 bases between the two germline ends.

As regards this clonotype: This may stem from a read error, because a much larger clone lies one nucleotide away. The chain has TRBV7-9 and TRBJ2-7; no definite D call. Germline loops: CDR1 SEHNR, CDR2 FQNEAQ (reference sequence). V was clipped by 2 bases and J by 4 bases, with 6 bases between them. CDR3 length: 12 amino acids. The CDR3 reads CASSLRYYEQYF. CDR3 in DNA: TGTGCCAGCAGCTTACGGTATTACGAGCAGTACTTC.

This clonotype has just a few counts. The CDR3 nucleotides are TGTGCCAGCAGTTTGGCGGGGAGTAGCACAGATACGCAGTATTTT. It yields the protein CASSLAGSSTDTQYF. The chain carries TRBV27 and TRBJ2-3, with D perhaps TRBD2 (6 bases). V was pared by 3 bases and J by 0 bases, with 10 bases between. Germline V gene data show CDR1 as MNHEY and CDR2 as SMNVEV (reference sequence). The CDR3 loop spans 15 amino acids.